This T cell receptor (beta chain) comes out of a study of cytomegalovirus exposure and HLA in healthy donors (dated by TCRdb to about 2017). Notes on the research overall: An earlier analysis of approximately 590 of the donors reported about 290 Gb of sequence data and roughly 100 million unique TCR beta sequences from about 200 million T cells. Both class I and class II loci were covered by HLA typing, at four-digit resolution. Along with the 666-subject first cohort, a separate validation cohort of over a hundred different subjects was used. Donor age, sex, ethnicity and CMV serostatus were collected together with the repertoire data. The number of donors typed differed by locus, with roughly 629-640 for A, B, C, DRB1 and DQB1, more than 500 for DQA1, nearly 610 for DPA1, and around 450 for DPB1. The study used immunosequencing to profile the T cell repertoires of hundreds of subjects and linked those repertoires to cytomegalovirus serostatus. A later genetic analysis used genome-wide SNP genotypes for about 60% of the roughly 700 donors, treating that subset as a discovery cohort. An earlier analysis of 450 to 750 of the donors used high-throughput TCR beta sequencing to judge whether each TCR beta V gene segment behaved as functional or pseudogenic. Every discovery cohort repertoire had been produced on one sequencing platform. An early release that covered about 640 HLA-typed donors contained around 300 gigabases of sequencing data and tens of millions of unique TCR sequences. Across 398 genotyped donors of the cohort, an average of roughly 230,000 unique TCR beta nucleotide sequences per donor were sequenced, and 15% to 20% of those sequences were non-productive. Roughly five DR-DQ haplotypes were treated as single units for association and clustering because of strong linkage in the cohort. The study was designed to test whether signatures of past pathogen exposure could be identified by cataloging public T cell receptors. Rather than using new phenotypic data, the later analysis identified candidate immune exposures from TCR beta sequences and from how often those sequences occurred across donors. Of the roughly 410 genotyped donors, roughly 80% were placed in the genetic ancestry cluster associated with self-reported Caucasian donors. To study patterns of TCR occurrence, a later analysis re-analyzed previously published TCR beta repertoires from 550 to 800 donors and added high-resolution HLA genotyping. The study combined high-throughput TCR immunosequencing, statistical association of individual TCRs with disease status, and machine learning to predict cytomegalovirus infection status. The research as a whole found: The authors suggested that the approach could potentially be extended to other disease states and immunological phenotypes. In a later analysis, HLA-associated TCR beta chains showed more clonal expansion and lower generation probabilities than non-associated chains that were equally common. A total of fewer than 200 TCR beta chains were listed by the study as associated with cytomegalovirus. According to a later analysis, most CMV-associated TCR beta chains appeared to be HLA-restricted, and the HLA associations seemed to be driven largely by CMV exposure. A few of the identified cytomegalovirus-associated TCR beta chains were confirmed in vitro to be specific for cytomegalovirus antigens. A cluster of highly shared sequence variants was judged likely to be a technical artifact of the sequencing pipeline. In an earlier analysis of 587 of the donors, most TCR beta V segments appeared in productive rearrangements about 87% or about 30% of the time, broadly matching IMGT annotations. In both the original and validation cohorts, the classifier was reported to diagnose cytomegalovirus status with high specificity and sensitivity. Linkage disequilibrium might explain the correlated functional status among segregating V segments, but an unknown experimental factor could not be ruled out. When HLA alleles, especially DR and DQ, strongly co-occurred, TCR associations were difficult to assign to individual alleles. Immune exposure information for the cohort was limited to CMV serostatus. Because HLA typing was missing for some donors at each locus, association tests included only the typed subset. A later genetic analysis reported fewer N-insertions in productive TCRs among donors in an Asian-associated ancestry cluster than the approximately 670-donor mean. Most TCR sequences were seen in very few donors, while some public TCRs were found in many individuals. Only TCR beta chains were sequenced in this cohort, and the absence of alpha or paired-chain data limited detectable features. A further reported finding was that TCR beta sequences accurately predicted the HLA-A and HLA-B alleles for most subjects in the first cohort. Several of the top co-occurrence clusters appeared to be linked to parvovirus B19, influenza, CMV and Epstein-Barr virus, according to a later analysis. Specific HLA alleles were associated with roughly 16,000 TCR beta sequences at a false discovery rate of 0.05 in a later analysis. In a later genetic analysis, a missense DCLRE1C variant was associated with V-gene and J-gene trimming of TCR beta chains, and the association was replicated in an independent cohort. The earlier analysis of approximately 560 of the donors excluded some 15 rarely observed V segments, including chromosome 9 orphons, because counts were too low. Some IMGT-functional V segments, including TRBV6-2 and TRBV6-3, could not be told apart with the 87-base-pair reads, so those segments were excluded. The presence/absence analyses assumed that sequencing depth was roughly uniform across donors, and that assumption may not be true. A later analysis found that TCR association rates varied across HLA loci, with DRB1 alleles showing the most associated TCRs and HLA-C alleles the fewest.

The cohort was made up of under 800 healthy bone marrow donors. Cohort members were all nominally healthy when sampled, although unrecorded immune exposures were likely present. The donor was CMV seronegative and was included in the group of a few hundred seronegative cohort members. Every donor gave a peripheral blood sample, and the peripheral blood mononuclear cells from that sample were used for TCR beta sequencing. The Qiagen DNeasy Blood Extraction Kit was used to extract genomic DNA from the blood cell samples. To prepare the library, the immunoSEQ multiplex PCR assay was applied. The multiplex PCR relied on a mix of 60 forward primers for TCR Vbeta segments and 13 reverse primers for TCR Jbeta segments. The CDR3 region of rearranged TCR beta genes was amplified from genomic DNA with a multiplex PCR assay. The amplified TCR beta libraries were sequenced on the Illumina HiSeq System as 87-base-pair reads. The authors' pipeline ran thus. A later analysis tallied tens of millions of unique TCR beta chains across the 640 or so repertoires, and about 12 million of those chains were shared by two or more donors. To remove PCR and sequencing errors, raw reads were error-corrected and collapsed into unique sequences using a nearest-neighbor algorithm that merged closely related sequences. Alignment of CDR3 sequences to IMGT reference sequences was used to assign V, D and J gene segments. Each retained sequence needed at least a six-nucleotide match to both a V gene segment and a J gene segment. A rearrangement was called productive if the CDR3 had no stop codons and remained in frame with V and J, and every other rearrangement was called non-productive. CDR3 was defined according to IMGT convention as the region running from the second conserved V-encoded cysteine to the conserved J-encoded phenylalanine. The earlier analysis of about 590 of the donors excluded sequences that lacked an unambiguous match to a single V gene segment. An earlier analysis of 550 to 650 of the donors classified V segments as functional when productive rearrangements were above 56.7% and as segregating when the standard deviation between donors was above 5%. A statistical classification framework was built to diagnose cytomegalovirus status from the catalog of TCR beta chain sequences. V and J gene assignment, in a later analysis, came from comparing TCR nucleotide sequences with IMGT/GENE-DB human TR gene sequences. A later analysis assigned CDR3 sequences and most-parsimonious VDJ recombination scenarios with the TCRdist pipeline. In a later analysis, each TCR beta chain was defined by its CDR3 amino acid sequence together with its V-gene family, and reads without a unique V-gene family were excluded. A later analysis removed roughly 590 highly shared, low-generation-probability nucleotide sequences to deal with suspected cross-contamination and a sequencing artifact. In a later analysis, a clonal expansion index was calculated for each public chain from normalized within-repertoire ranks of inferred template counts. In a later analysis, generation probabilities were computed with a VDJ recombination model fitted to out-of-frame rearrangements, and the resulting probabilities were checked against IGoR. Hypergeometric tests were used in a later analysis to score TCR-TCR, TCR-HLA and TCR-CMV co-occurrence, with a repertoire-size bias correction applied to the TCR pairs. False discovery rates were estimated in a later analysis by permuting HLA or CMV assignments 20 times. A later analysis grouped co-occurring TCRs with DBSCAN, adding TCRdist sequence similarity when clustering within HLA-allele-positive subsets. For co-occurrence clustering, repertoires with fewer than 30,000 or more than 120,000 public chains were excluded, along with roughly 5 repertoires with anomalous nucleotide sharing. TCRdb carries this immuneACCESS record with in-frame sequences only. Its versions omit some clonotypes, under half of them owing to an unresolved V gene in the studies checked, with the rest unexplained. V and J calls and clone size are as listed in that table; D and trimming were resolved from the DNA. This sample lists about 98,000 clones; roughly two thirds were detected once. The ten largest clones take up 2% to 2.5% of the sample.

The germline V gene specifies SGHRS as CDR1 and YFSETQ as CDR2. Including cysteine and phenylalanine, the CDR3 has 18 amino acids. Of all the DNA, just the CDR3 is kept, 54 bases in frame from base 1. V is cut back by 1 base and J by 4 bases, with 13 bases in the junction unmatched. Of note for this clone: Its antigen specificity is not known. Nothing much larger sits one base from this clone, and base qualities are not available.

The sequenced sample consisted of PBMCs. The rearrangement combines TRBV5-1 with TRBJ2-1; 8 bases in the middle match TRBD2. This sequence was found in a man aged 50-59 years in good health and CMV-seronegative. The CDR3 protein is CASSLRSASGLPYNEQFF. The nucleotide sequence is TGCGCCAGCAGCTTGAGGTCGGCTAGCGGGTTACCTTACAATGAGCAGTTCTTC.